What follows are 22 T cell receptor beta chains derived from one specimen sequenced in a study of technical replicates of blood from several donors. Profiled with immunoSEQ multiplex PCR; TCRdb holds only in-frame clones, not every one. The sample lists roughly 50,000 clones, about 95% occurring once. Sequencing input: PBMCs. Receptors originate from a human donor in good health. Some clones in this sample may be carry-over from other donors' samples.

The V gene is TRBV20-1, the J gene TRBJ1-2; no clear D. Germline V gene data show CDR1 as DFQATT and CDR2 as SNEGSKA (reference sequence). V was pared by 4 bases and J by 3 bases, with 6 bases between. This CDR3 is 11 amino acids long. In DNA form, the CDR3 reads TGCAGTGCTACAGGTGACTATGGCTACACCTTC. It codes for CSATGDYGYTF.

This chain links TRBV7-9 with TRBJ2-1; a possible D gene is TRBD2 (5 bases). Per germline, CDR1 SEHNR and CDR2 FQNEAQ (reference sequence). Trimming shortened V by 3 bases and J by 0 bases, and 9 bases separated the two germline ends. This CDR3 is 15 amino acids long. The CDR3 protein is CASSLPGGSYNEQFF. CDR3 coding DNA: TGTGCCAGCAGCTTGCCCGGAGGCTCCTACAATGAGCAGTTCTTC.

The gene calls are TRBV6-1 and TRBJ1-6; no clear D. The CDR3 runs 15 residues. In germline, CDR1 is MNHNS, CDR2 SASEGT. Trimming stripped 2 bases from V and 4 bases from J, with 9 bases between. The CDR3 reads CASSEKQDYNSPLHF. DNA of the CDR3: TGTGCCAGCAGTGAAAAACAAGATTATAATTCACCCCTCCACTTT.

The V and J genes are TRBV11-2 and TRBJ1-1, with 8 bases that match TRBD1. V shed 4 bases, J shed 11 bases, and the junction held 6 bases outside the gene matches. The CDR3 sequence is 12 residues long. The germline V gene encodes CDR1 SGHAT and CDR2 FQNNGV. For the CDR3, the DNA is TGTGCCAGCAGCTATGGACAGGGTGAGGCTTTCTTT. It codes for CASSYGQGEAFF.

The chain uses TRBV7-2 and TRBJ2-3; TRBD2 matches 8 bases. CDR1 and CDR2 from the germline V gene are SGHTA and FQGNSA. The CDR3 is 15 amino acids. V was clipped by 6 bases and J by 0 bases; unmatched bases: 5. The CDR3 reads CASRTGTRSTDTQYF. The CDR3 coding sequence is TGTGCCAGCAGAACCGGGACTAGAAGCACAGATACGCAGTATTTT.

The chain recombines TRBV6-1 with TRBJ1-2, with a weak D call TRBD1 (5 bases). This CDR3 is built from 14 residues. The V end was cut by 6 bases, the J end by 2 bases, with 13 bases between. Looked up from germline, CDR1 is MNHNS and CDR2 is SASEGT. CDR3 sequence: CASRLETANYGYTF. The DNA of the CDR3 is TGTGCCAGCAGGCTTGAGACAGCCAACTATGGCTACACCTTC.

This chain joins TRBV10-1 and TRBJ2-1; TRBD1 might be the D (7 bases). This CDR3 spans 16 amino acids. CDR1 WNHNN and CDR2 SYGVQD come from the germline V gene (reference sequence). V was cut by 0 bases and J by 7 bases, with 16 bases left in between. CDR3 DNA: TGCGCCAGCAGTGAGTCGAAGGGGGCGGGATGGAATGAGCAGTTCTTC. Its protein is CASSESKGAGWNEQFF.

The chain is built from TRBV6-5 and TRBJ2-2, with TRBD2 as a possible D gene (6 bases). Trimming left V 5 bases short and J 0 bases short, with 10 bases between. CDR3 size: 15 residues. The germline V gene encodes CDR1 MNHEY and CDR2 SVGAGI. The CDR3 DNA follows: TGTGCCAGCAGTCGCCTAGCGTCGAACACCGGGGAGCTGTTTTTT. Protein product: CASSRLASNTGELFF.

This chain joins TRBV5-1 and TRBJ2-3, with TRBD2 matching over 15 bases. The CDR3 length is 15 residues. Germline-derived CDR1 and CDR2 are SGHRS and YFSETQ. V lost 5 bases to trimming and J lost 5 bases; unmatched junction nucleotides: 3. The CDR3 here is CASRGTSGRIDTQYF. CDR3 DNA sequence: TGCGCCAGCAGAGGGACTAGCGGGAGGATAGATACGCAGTATTTT.

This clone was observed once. CDR3 DNA: TGTGCCAGCAGTGAAGCGGACCCTCTGGGGCTCACCTACGAGCAGTACTTC. Amino acids: CASSEADPLGLTYEQYF. This chain uses TRBV2 with TRBJ2-7; D might be TRBD1 (5 bases). Per germline, CDR1 SNHLY and CDR2 FYNNEI. V was pared by 0 bases and J by 2 bases, with 17 bases between. The CDR3 is 17 amino acids.

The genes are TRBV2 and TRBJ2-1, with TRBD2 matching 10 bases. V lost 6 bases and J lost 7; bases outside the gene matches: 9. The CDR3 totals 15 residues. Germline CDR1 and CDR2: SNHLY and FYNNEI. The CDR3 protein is CASRSGRAKTNEQFF. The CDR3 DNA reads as TGTGCCAGCAGGAGCGGGAGGGCCAAAACGAATGAGCAGTTCTTC.

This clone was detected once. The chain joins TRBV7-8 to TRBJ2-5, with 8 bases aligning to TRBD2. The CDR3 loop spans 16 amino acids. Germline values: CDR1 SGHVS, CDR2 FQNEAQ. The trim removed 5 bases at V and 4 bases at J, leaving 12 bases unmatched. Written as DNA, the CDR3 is TGTGCCAGCAGCCAATTTGGCGGGAGGAGTTCAGAGACCCAGTACTTC. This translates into CASSQFGGRSSETQYF.

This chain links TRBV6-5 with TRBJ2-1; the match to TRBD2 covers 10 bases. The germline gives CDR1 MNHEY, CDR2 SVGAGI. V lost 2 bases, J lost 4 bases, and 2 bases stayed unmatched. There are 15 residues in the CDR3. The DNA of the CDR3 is TGTGCCAGCAGTTACAGGGGACTAGCGTACAATGAGCAGTTCTTC. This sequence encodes CASSYRGLAYNEQFF.

CDR3 nucleotide sequence: TGTGCCAGCAGCAACCGTCAGGGGGCGAACACCGGGGAGCTGTTTTTT. This encodes CASSNRQGANTGELFF. The rearrangement links TRBV13 to TRBJ2-2; 7 positions match TRBD1. V dropped 5 bases and J dropped 0; count of bases not matched to a gene: 6. The CDR3 covers 16 residues. CDR1 and CDR2 (germline): PRHDT, FYEKMQ (reference sequence).

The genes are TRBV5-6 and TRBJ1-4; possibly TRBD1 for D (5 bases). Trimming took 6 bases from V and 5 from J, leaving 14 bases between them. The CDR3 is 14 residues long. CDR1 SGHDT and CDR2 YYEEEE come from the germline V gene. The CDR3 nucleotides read TGTGCCAGCAATCAGGGAAGAATCAATGAAAAACTGTTTTTT. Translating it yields CASNQGRINEKLFF.

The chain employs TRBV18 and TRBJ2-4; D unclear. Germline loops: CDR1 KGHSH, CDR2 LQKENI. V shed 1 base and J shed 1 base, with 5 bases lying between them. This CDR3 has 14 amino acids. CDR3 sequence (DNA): TGTGCCAGCTCACCACTACAGGCCAAAAACATTCAGTACTTC. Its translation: CASSPLQAKNIQYF.

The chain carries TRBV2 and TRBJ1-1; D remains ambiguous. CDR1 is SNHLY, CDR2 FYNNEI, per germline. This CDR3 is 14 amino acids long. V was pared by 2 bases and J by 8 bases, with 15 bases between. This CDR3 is CASSEIGEHNEAFF. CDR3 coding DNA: TGTGCCAGCAGTGAAATTGGAGAACATAACGAAGCTTTCTTT.

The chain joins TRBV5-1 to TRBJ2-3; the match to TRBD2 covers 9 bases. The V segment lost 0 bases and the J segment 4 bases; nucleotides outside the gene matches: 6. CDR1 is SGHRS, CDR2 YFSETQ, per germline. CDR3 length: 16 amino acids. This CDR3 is CASSLDAGGRADTQYF. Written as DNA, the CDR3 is TGCGCCAGCAGCTTGGATGCGGGGGGGCGGGCAGATACGCAGTATTTT.

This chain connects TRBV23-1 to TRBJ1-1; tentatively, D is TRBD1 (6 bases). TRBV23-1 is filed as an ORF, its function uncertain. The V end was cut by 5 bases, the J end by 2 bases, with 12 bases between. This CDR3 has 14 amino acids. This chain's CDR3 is CASSDRTENTEAFF. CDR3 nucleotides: TGCGCCAGCAGTGATAGGACAGAAAACACTGAAGCTTTCTTT.

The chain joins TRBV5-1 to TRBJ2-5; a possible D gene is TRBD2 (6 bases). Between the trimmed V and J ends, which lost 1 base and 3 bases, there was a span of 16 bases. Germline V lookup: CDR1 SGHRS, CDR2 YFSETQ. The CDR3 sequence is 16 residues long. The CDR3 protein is CASSLLSGGKEETQYF. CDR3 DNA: TGCGCCAGCAGCTTGCTTTCCGGGGGAAAAGAAGAGACCCAGTACTTC.

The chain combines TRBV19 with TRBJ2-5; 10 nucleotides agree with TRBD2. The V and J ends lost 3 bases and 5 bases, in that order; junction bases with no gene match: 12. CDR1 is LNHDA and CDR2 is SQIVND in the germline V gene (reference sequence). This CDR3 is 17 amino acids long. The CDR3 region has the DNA TGTGCCAGTAGTATCCAAAGCGGGGGGGCCGTCAGGGAGACCCAGTACTTC. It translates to CASSIQSGGAVRETQYF.

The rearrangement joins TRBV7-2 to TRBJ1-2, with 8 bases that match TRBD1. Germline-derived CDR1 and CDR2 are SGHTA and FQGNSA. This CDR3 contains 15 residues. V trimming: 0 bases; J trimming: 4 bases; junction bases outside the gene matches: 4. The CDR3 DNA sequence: TGTGCCAGCAGCTTAGCAGGGACAGGCATCTATGGCTACACCTTC. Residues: CASSLAGTGIYGYTF.